This TCR beta chain comes out of a study of cytomegalovirus exposure and HLA in healthy donors. Study observations and caveats: Rarity characterized most TCR sequences, yet some public TCRs appeared in many donors.

A word on this clone: Its antigen is still unknown.

The protocol was immunoSEQ multiplex PCR, while the TCRdb copy is restricted to in-frame clones and leaves out a portion. Among tens of thousands of clones listed, approximately 90% were seen once. The CDR3 spans 15 residues. V was cut by 0 bases and J by 5 bases, with 12 bases left in between. In germline, CDR1 is SGHNT, CDR2 YYREEE (reference sequence). This sequence was found in a woman aged 18-29 years in good health and CMV-seropositive. The sequencing input was PBMCs. The chain recombines TRBV5-4 with TRBJ2-1; possibly TRBD2 for D (6 bases). CDR3 DNA sequence: TGTGCCAGCAGCTTGGAGGCGGGGTGGGACAATGAGCAGTTCTTC. Translating it yields CASSLEAGWDNEQFF.